What follows is one T cell receptor beta chain and its context. Its antigen is undetermined. TCR beta cDNA was prepared out of roughly 490 ng total RNA by means of a constant-region primer. Sequencing libraries for TCR beta derived from three nested multiplex PCR rounds that used slightly modified ARM-PCR. TCRdb called the multiplex PCR reads again in MiXCR, with one record for every CDR3 protein. The table has 100,000 to 150,000 distinct CDR3 sequences, around 60% seen once; the top ten hold roughly 7.9%. The data originate from a study of tumor-infiltrating lymphocytes in primary liver carcinoma. Overall study context: Each sample had roughly 3.5 to 8 million productive TCRbeta reads regardless of tissue type.

Study observations and caveats: Detection in all five tumor regions applied to only about 7-25% of top clones.

Joint extraction of RNA and DNA used roughly 20-33 mg of bulk tissue that was unsorted. Five discrete regions of every tumor underwent sampling. Sequencing was carried out using liver tumor tissue from sampling region 3. Subset: tumor region T3, left-lateral pole. This receptor was obtained from a woman aged 55-75 years with primary liver carcinoma and hepatitis B virus infection.

The CDR3 sequence is CASSQLGGNQPQHF. The CDR3 DNA reads as TGTGCCAGCAGCCAATTAGGAGGAAATCAGCCCCAGCATTTT. The genes are TRBV16 and TRBJ1-5; no definite D call. Germline-derived CDR1 and CDR2 are KGHSY and FQNENV. The CDR3 is made up of 14 amino acids. Trimming removed 1 base from V and 4 bases from J, with 8 bases in between.